The rows below give T cell receptor beta chains drawn from one sample of a study of technical replicates of blood from a handful of donors. Using immunoSEQ multiplex PCR, the repertoire was profiled, and TCRdb retains in-frame clones only, with some absent. Here the sample spans around 73,000 clones, 90% being singletons. The sequenced sample consisted of PBMCs. The source of these receptors is a human donor in good health. Some clones in this sample may be carry-over from other donors' samples. Each CDR3 is given with its conserved first and last residue. A D gene is named only where the DNA matches it firmly. Size tells how often a clone was seen (once, few, many) or the class of an expanded clone, and some rows leave it out.

v_call,j_call,d_call,clone_size,cdr3_aa,cdr3_nt
TRBV5-8,TRBJ1-1,-,few,CASSLSGRGRAFF,TGTGCCAGCAGCCTGAGCGGACGGGGGAGAGCTTTCTTT
TRBV7-2,TRBJ2-7,TRBD2,-,CASSLVRLAGSYEQYF,TGTGCCAGCAGCTTAGTACGGCTAGCGGGGTCCTACGAGCAGTACTTC
TRBV19,TRBJ2-1,TRBD2,-,CASSELAGGDNEQFF,TGTGCCAGTAGTGAACTAGCGGGAGGGGACAATGAGCAGTTCTTC
TRBV4-3,TRBJ2-1,TRBD2,once,CASSQVRAGGPHEQFF,TGCGCCAGCAGCCAAGTCCGGGCGGGAGGGCCCCATGAGCAGTTCTTC
TRBV4-1,TRBJ2-1,-,-,CASSQDGGEQFF,TGCGCCAGCAGCCAAGATGGCGGGGAGCAGTTCTTC
TRBV5-8,TRBJ1-5,TRBD1,once,CASSWVGTGLQPQHF,TGTGCCAGCAGCTGGGTCGGGACAGGGCTTCAGCCCCAGCATTTT
TRBV11-3,TRBJ2-1,TRBD2,-,CASSQLAGGYNEQFF,TGTGCCAGCAGCCAACTAGCGGGGGGTTACAATGAGCAGTTCTTC
TRBV7-6,TRBJ2-7,TRBD2,once,CASTPPPRTSGMYEQYF,TGTGCCAGCACCCCACCCCCCCGGACTAGCGGGATGTACGAGCAGTACTTC
TRBV6-5,TRBJ2-7,-,-,CASSYSSTAYEQYF,TGTGCCAGCAGTTACTCGTCCACTGCCTACGAGCAGTACTTC
TRBV9,TRBJ2-3,-,-,CASSPGDVRDTQYF,TGTGCCAGCAGCCCGGGGGACGTTAGGGATACGCAGTATTTT
TRBV18,TRBJ2-7,TRBD1,-,CASSLRQGHEQYF,TGTGCCAGCTCACTCCGACAGGGCCACGAGCAGTACTTC
TRBV5-4,TRBJ1-4,-,-,CASSLEGGSEKLFF,TGTGCCAGCAGCCTCGAGGGGGGGTCAGAAAAACTGTTTTTT
TRBV7-8,TRBJ1-1,-,-,CASSFGGPNTEAFF,TGTGCCAGCAGCTTTGGCGGTCCGAACACTGAAGCTTTCTTT
TRBV4-2,TRBJ2-4,-,-,CASSQEGTSVGIQYF,TGTGCCAGCAGCCAAGAAGGGACATCCGTCGGCATTCAGTACTTC
TRBV30,TRBJ2-3,TRBD2,-,CALGGYTQYF,TGTGCGCTGGGGGGGTATACGCAGTATTTT
TRBV10-3,TRBJ1-4,TRBD1,-,CAISDPTGNEKLFF,TGTGCCATCAGTGACCCGACAGGGAATGAAAAACTGTTTTTT
TRBV9,TRBJ2-5,TRBD2,-,CASSVGGGLSQETQYF,TGTGCCAGCAGCGTAGGCGGGGGGCTCTCCCAAGAGACCCAGTACTTC
TRBV6-6,TRBJ1-3,-,-,CASEGEGCGNTIYF,TGTGCCAGCGAAGGGGAGGGGTGCGGAAACACCATATATTTT
TRBV7-4,TRBJ1-2,-,once,CASNACLGGYTF,TGTGCCAGCAACGCGTGTCTCGGTGGCTACACCTTC
TRBV25-1,TRBJ2-5,TRBD2,-,CASSIVSGREETQYF,TGTGCCAGCAGCATAGTTAGCGGGAGGGAAGAGACCCAGTACTTC
TRBV25-1,TRBJ2-1,TRBD2,-,CASSEGEGWYNEQFF,TGTGCCAGCAGTGAAGGGGAGGGGTGGTACAATGAGCAGTTCTTC
TRBV11-2,TRBJ2-7,-,-,CASQAPTYEQYF,TGTGCCAGTCAGGCGCCCACCTACGAGCAGTACTTC
TRBV7-2,TRBJ1-6,TRBD1,-,CASSQLGTGGSSPLHF,TGTGCCAGCAGCCAGCTAGGGACAGGGGGAAGTTCACCCCTCCACTTT
TRBV5-1,TRBJ2-7,-,-,CASSGDFGAYEQYF,TGCGCCAGCAGCGGGGACTTCGGGGCCTACGAGCAGTACTTC
TRBV2,TRBJ2-1,-,-,CASSAGSSYNEQFF,TGTGCCAGCAGTGCCGGGAGCTCCTACAATGAGCAGTTCTTC
TRBV7-6,TRBJ1-4,-,once,CASSLVRDTELNEKLFF,TGTGCCAGCAGCTTAGTCCGGGACACTGAACTTAATGAAAAACTGTTTTTT
TRBV10-3,TRBJ1-6,-,-,CAISEGGRSVNSPLHF,TGTGCCATCAGTGAAGGAGGTCGGTCAGTTAATTCACCCCTCCACTTT
TRBV2,TRBJ2-3,TRBD2,-,CASTMGLAGGTDTQYF,TGTGCCAGCACCATGGGACTAGCGGGGGGCACAGATACGCAGTATTTT
TRBV12-5,TRBJ1-1,-,-,CASVVQGWNTEAFF,TGTGCTAGTGTTGTCCAGGGATGGAACACTGAAGCTTTCTTT
TRBV7-6,TRBJ2-5,-,-,CASAISGTLETQYF,TGTGCCTCAGCCATCTCCGGGACTTTGGAGACCCAGTACTTC
TRBV7-2,TRBJ2-2,-,-,CASSLVGNLNTGELFF,TGTGCCAGCAGCTTAGTGGGCAACCTAAACACCGGGGAGCTGTTTTTT
TRBV7-8,TRBJ1-1,-,few,CASSLEGGRWAFF,TGTGCCAGCAGCTTAGAGGGGGGGAGATGGGCTTTCTTT
TRBV18,TRBJ2-3,-,-,CASSPNRQESTDTQYF,TGTGCCAGCTCACCCAATCGACAGGAAAGCACAGATACGCAGTATTTT